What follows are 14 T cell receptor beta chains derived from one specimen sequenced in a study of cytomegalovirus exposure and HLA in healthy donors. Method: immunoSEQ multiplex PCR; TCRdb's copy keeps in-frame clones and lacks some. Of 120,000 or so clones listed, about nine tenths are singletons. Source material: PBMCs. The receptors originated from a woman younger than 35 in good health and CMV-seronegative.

The CDR3 DNA is TGTGCCAGCAGTTTAACGGGATACGAGCAGTACTTC. It specifies CASSLTGYEQYF. This rearrangement joins TRBV27 to TRBJ2-5, with D possibly TRBD2 on 5 matching bases. The tail of the sequence fits TRBJ2-7 better, so the J call may be wrong. The V gene's germline CDR1 is MNHEY and CDR2 SMNVEV (reference sequence). This CDR3 spans 12 amino acids.

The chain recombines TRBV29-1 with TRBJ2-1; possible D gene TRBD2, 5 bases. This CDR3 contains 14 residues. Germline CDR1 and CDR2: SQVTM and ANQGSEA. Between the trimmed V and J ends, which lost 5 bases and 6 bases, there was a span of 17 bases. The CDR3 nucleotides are TGCAGCGTTACTTCGGGAATAACAACCAATGAGCAGTTCTTC. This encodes CSVTSGITTNEQFF.

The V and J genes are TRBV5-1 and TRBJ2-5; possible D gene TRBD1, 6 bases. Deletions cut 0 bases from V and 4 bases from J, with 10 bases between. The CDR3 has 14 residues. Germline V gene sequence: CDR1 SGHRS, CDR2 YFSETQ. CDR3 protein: CASSLGGQSETQYF. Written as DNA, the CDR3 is TGCGCCAGCAGCTTGGGGGGGCAGTCAGAGACCCAGTACTTC.

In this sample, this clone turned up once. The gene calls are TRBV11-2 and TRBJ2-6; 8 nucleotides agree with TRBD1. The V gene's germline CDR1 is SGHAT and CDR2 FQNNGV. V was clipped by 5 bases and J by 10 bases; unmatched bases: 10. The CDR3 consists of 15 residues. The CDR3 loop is CASSHYKDRVNVLTF. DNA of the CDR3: TGTGCCAGCAGCCATTATAAGGACAGGGTTAACGTCCTGACTTTC.

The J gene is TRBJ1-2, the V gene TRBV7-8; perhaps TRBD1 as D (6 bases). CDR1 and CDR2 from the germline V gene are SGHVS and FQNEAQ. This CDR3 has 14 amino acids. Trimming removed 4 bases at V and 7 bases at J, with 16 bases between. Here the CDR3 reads CASSSATRGGGYTF. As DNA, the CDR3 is TGTGCCAGCAGCTCCGCTACTAGAGGGGGTGGCTACACCTTC.

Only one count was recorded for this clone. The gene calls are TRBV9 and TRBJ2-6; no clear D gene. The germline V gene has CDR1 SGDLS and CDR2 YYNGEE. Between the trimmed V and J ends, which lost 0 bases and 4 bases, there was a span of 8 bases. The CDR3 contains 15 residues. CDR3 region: CASSVVAGGANVLTF. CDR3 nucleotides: TGTGCCAGCAGCGTAGTCGCAGGAGGGGCCAACGTCCTGACTTTC.

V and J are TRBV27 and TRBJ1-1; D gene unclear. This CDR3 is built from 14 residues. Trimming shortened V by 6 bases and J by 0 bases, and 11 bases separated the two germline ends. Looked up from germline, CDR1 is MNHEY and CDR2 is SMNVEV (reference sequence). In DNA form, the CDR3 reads TGTGCCAGCAGGGCGCGCGGCCTGAACACTGAAGCTTTCTTT. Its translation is CASRARGLNTEAFF.

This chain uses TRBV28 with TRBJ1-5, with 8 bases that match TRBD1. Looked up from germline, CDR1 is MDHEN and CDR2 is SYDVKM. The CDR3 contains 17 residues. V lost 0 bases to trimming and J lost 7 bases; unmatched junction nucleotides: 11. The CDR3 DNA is TGTGCCAGCAGTTTATGGGCGGGGGCAGGGGGCTTGCAGCCCCAGCATTTT. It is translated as CASSLWAGAGGLQPQHF.

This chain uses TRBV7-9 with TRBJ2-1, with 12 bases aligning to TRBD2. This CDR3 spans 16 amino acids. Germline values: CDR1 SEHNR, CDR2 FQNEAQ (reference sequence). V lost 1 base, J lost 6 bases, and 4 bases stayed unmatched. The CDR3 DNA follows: TGTGCCAGCAGCTTAGTAGCTAGCGGGAGGGTCAATGAGCAGTTCTTC. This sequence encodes CASSLVASGRVNEQFF.

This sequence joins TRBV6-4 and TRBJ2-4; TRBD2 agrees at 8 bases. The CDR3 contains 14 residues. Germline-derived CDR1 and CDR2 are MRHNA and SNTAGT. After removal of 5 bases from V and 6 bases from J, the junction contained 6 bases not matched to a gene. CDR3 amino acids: CASSPAGEGNIQYF. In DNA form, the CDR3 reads TGTGCCAGCAGTCCAGCGGGAGAGGGAAACATTCAGTACTTC.

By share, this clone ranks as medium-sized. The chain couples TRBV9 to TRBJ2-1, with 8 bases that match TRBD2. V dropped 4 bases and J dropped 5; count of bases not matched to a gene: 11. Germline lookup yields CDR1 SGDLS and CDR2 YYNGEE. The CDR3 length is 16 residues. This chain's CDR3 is CASSSRTSRVNNEQFF. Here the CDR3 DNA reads TGTGCCAGCAGCAGCCGGACTAGCCGGGTGAACAATGAGCAGTTCTTC. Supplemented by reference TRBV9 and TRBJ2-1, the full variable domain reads DSGVTQTPKHLITATGQRVTLRCSPRSGDLSVYWYQQSLDQGLQFLIQYYNGEERAKGNILERFSAQQFPDLHSELNLSSLELGDSALYFCASSSRTSRVNNEQFFGPGTRLTVL.

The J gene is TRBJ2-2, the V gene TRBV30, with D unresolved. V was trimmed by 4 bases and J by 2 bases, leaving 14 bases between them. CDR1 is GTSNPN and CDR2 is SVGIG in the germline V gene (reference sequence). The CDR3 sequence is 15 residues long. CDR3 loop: CAWNSIISNTGELFF. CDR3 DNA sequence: TGTGCCTGGAATAGCATAATTTCAAACACCGGGGAGCTGTTTTTT.

Written as DNA, the CDR3 is TGTGCCAGCAGCCCCTTGATCCGGCAGGGTAGGTCAGATGGCTACACCTTC. Translation gives CASSPLIRQGRSDGYTF. The chain carries TRBV7-9 and TRBJ1-2; TRBD1 might be the D (5 bases). Germline CDR1 SEHNR, CDR2 FQNEAQ (reference sequence). The CDR3 is 17 residues long. Trimming removed 5 bases at V and 6 bases at J, with 25 bases between.

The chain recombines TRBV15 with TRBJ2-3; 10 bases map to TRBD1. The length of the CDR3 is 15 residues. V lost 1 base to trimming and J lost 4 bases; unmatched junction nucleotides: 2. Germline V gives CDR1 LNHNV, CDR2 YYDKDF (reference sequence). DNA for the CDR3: TGTGCCACCAGCAGAGTCGGACAGGGGGCAGATACGCAGTATTTT. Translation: CATSRVGQGADTQYF.